These 10 T cell receptor beta chains came from one sample sequenced in a study of blood T cell repertoires in COVID-19 (dated by TCRdb to between 2020 and 2021). Library construction relied on the immunoSEQ multiplex PCR assay. Sourced from immuneACCESS, this table was stored by TCRdb with only in-frame sequences that have V and J called. A share of the clones is absent; for the studies checked, an unresolved V gene accounts for under half, and the remainder has no known explanation. Recorded for this sample are 200,000 to 300,000 clones; around 89% of them occurred a single time. The ten most abundant clones make up approximately 9% of the sample. The source material was PBMCs or T cells enriched from blood (not recorded which). Receptors were obtained from a middle-aged man who had recovered from COVID-19.

This clone was observed a single time. This chain connects TRBV5-1 to TRBJ1-1, with D maybe TRBD1 (5 bases). Germline CDR1 SGHRS, CDR2 YFSETQ. CDR3 length: 14 amino acids. The germline V and J ends were trimmed by 3 bases and 1 base, with 10 bases remaining between them. CDR3 nucleotides: TGCGCCAGCAGCTGGACGCAGGGGAACACTGAAGCTTTCTTT. Translation gives CASSWTQGNTEAFF. Full variable domain (remainder filled in from reference TRBV5-1 and TRBJ1-1): KAGVTQTPRYLIKTRGQQVTLSCSPISGHRSVSWYQQTPGQGLQFLFEYFSETQRNKGNFPGRFSGRQFSNSRSEMNVSTLELGDSALYLCASSWTQGNTEAFFGQGTRLTVV.

The rearrangement links TRBV10-1 to TRBJ2-7, with D possibly TRBD1 on 6 matching bases. CDR3 size: 14 residues. V dropped 3 bases and J dropped 4 bases, with 13 bases sitting between them. Germline values: CDR1 WNHNN, CDR2 SYGVQD (reference sequence). The CDR3 protein is CASSDPRQEYEQYF. CDR3 sequence (DNA): TGCGCCAGCAGTGACCCCCGACAGGAGTACGAGCAGTACTTC.

V usage is TRBV24-1 and J usage is TRBJ2-3; TRBD2 matches 10 bases. Germline CDR1 KGHDR, CDR2 SFDVKD. The CDR3 totals 18 residues. V was pared by 4 bases and J by 2 bases, with 11 bases of the junction left unmatched. CDR3 sequence reads: CATSDDPFTSGNTDTQYF. The CDR3 region has the DNA TGTGCCACCAGTGACGATCCGTTTACTAGCGGGAACACAGATACGCAGTATTTT.

J is TRBJ2-6 and V is TRBV18; 7 bases are a match to TRBD2. The junction had 6 bases not matched to a gene; V was cut back by 2 bases and J by 2 bases. Germline values: CDR1 KGHSH, CDR2 LQKENI. The length of the CDR3 is 17 residues. DNA of the CDR3: TGTGCCAGCTCACCAGGACGGGGGGAACCTGGGGCCAACGTCCTGACTTTC. The encoded protein is CASSPGRGEPGANVLTF.

V usage is TRBV5-1 and J usage is TRBJ1-5; possibly TRBD1 for D (5 bases). The ends were cut back, 0 bases at V and 3 bases at J, with 10 bases in the middle. CDR3 size: 15 residues. CDR1 is SGHRS and CDR2 is YFSETQ in the germline V gene. The CDR3 reads CASSLGDLPNQPQHF. The CDR3 DNA follows: TGCGCCAGCAGCTTGGGGGACTTACCCAATCAGCCCCAGCATTTT.

The chain uses TRBV19 and TRBJ2-1, with D unclear. The CDR3 runs 15 residues. Germline CDR1 reads LNHDA; CDR2 reads SQIVND (reference sequence). Trimming cost V 5 bases and J 1 base, with 12 bases left between them. CDR3 protein: CASSDGDESYNEQFF. For the CDR3, the DNA is TGTGCCAGTAGTGACGGAGACGAGTCCTACAATGAGCAGTTCTTC. Looking up the rest from reference TRBV19 and TRBJ2-1 gives the full variable domain: DGGITQSPKYLFRKEGQNVTLSCEQNLNHDAMYWYRQDPGQGLRLIYYSQIVNDFQKGDIAEGYSVSREKKESFPLTVTSAQKNPTAFYLCASSDGDESYNEQFFGPGTRLTVL.

The J gene is TRBJ2-2, the V gene TRBV10-1; 8 nucleotides align to TRBD2. V shed 0 bases, J shed 6 bases, and the junction held 9 bases outside the gene matches. Germline V gene sequence: CDR1 WNHNN, CDR2 SYGVQD (reference sequence). The CDR3 is 17 residues long. Here the CDR3 reads CASSESRLAPAPGELFF. Here the CDR3 DNA reads TGCGCCAGCAGTGAGTCTAGACTAGCGCCCGCACCCGGGGAGCTGTTTTTT.

Notes on this clone: The same CDR3 also results from other DNA sequences found in this sample. The chain links TRBV30 to TRBJ1-1, with D unclear. The germline V gene encodes CDR1 GTSNPN and CDR2 SVGIG (reference sequence). The CDR3 is made up of 13 amino acids. V lost 0 bases to trimming and J lost 0 bases, with 5 bases between them. The CDR3: CAWSVSVNTEAFF. The CDR3 nucleotides are TGTGCCTGGAGTGTATCTGTGAACACTGAAGCTTTCTTT.

This chain connects TRBV18 to TRBJ1-2, with a tentative D call TRBD1 (6 bases). CDR1 KGHSH and CDR2 LQKENI come from the germline V gene. This CDR3 comprises 13 residues. Trimming left V 4 bases short and J 4 bases short, with 10 bases between. The CDR3 DNA is TGTGCCAGCTCACGGACAGACCTCTATGGCTACACCTTC. Protein sequence: CASSRTDLYGYTF.

This chain uses TRBV7-8 with TRBJ2-7; maybe TRBD1 (5 bases). Germline V gene lookup returns CDR1 SGHVS and CDR2 FQNEAQ. Trimming cost V 6 bases and J 3 bases, with 15 bases left between them. This CDR3 region has 14 residues. CDR3 amino acids: CASRTDRQHYEQYF. CDR3 coding DNA: TGTGCCAGCAGAACCGACAGACAGCACTACGAGCAGTACTTC.